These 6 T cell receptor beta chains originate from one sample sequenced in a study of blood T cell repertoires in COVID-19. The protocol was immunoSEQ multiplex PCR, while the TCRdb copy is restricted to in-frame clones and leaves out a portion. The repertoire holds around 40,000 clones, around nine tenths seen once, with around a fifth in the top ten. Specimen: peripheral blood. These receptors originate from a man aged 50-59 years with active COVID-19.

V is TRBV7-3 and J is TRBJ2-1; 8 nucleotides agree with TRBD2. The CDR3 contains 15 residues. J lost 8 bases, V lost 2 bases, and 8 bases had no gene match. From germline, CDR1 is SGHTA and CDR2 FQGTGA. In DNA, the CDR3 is TGTGCCAGCAGCTTAGTCGGGAGGGCATCAGATGAGCAGTTCTTC. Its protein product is CASSLVGRASDEQFF.

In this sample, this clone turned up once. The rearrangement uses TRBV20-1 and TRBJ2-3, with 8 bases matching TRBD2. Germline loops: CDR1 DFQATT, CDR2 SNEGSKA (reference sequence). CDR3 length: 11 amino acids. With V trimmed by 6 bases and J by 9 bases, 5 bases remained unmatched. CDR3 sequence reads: CSARGGRTQYF. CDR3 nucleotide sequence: TGCAGTGCCCGCGGGGGGAGAACGCAGTATTTT.

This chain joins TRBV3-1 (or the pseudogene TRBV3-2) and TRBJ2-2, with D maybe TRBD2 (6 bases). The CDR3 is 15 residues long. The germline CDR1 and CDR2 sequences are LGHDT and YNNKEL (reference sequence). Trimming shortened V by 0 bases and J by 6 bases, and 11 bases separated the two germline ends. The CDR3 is CASSQEEGSAGELFF. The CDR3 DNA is TGTGCCAGCAGCCAAGAGGAGGGGAGCGCCGGGGAGCTGTTTTTT.

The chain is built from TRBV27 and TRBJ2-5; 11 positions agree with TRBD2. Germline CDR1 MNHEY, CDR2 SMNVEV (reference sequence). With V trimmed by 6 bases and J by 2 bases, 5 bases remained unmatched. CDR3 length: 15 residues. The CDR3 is CASSSGTSGQETQYF. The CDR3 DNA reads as TGTGCCAGCAGCTCCGGGACTAGCGGACAAGAGACCCAGTACTTC.

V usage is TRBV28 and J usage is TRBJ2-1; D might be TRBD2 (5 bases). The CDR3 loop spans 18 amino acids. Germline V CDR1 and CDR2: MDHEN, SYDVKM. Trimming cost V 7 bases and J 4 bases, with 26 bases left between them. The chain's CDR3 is CASTALPPAEKLYNEQFF. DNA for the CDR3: TGTGCCAGCACCGCCCTCCCGCCAGCGGAGAAATTATACAATGAGCAGTTCTTC.

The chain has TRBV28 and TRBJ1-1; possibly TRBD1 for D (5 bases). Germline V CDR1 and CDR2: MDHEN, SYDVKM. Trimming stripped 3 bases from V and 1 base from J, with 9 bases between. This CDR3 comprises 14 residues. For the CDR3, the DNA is TGTGCCAGCAGTTTTCTCGGGGGGAACACTGAAGCTTTCTTT. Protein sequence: CASSFLGGNTEAFF.